The clone carrying this TCR beta chain has only a few counts. Antigen: not known. The V end lost 3 bases, the J end lost 9 bases, and 9 bases lay between the germline ends. Looked up from germline, CDR1 is MDHEN and CDR2 is SYDVKM. This CDR3 comprises 12 residues. The sample belongs to a study of glioma-infiltrating T cells. Amplification of TCR alpha and beta CDR3 regions from RNA used iRepertoire nested multiplex PCR. For one-step reverse transcription and amplification, about 85-400 ng of tissue mRNA or PBMC total RNA was used. TCRdb analysed the multiplex PCR reads with MiXCR anew, one entry per CDR3 protein. The data hold around 120,000 distinct CDR3 sequences, with 24% observed a single time. Study observations and caveats: Very few CDR3 sequences were shared between tissue and blood.

The gene calls are TRBV28 and TRBJ2-1, with D unclear. Input material: glioma tissue, nonneoplastic brain tissue, or PBMCs (not recorded which). The clonotype comes from a human donor with low-grade glioma or glioblastoma, undergoing nonglioma brain surgery, or in good health (not recorded which). CDR3 loop: CASSLVGFEQFF. In DNA form, the CDR3 reads TGTGCCAGCAGTTTGGTGGGGTTTGAGCAGTTCTTC.